Below are 11 T cell receptor beta chains sequenced from a single sample in a study of blood T cell repertoires in COVID-19. Clones were read by immunoSEQ multiplex PCR, and TCRdb kept only the in-frame ones, dropping some. The table shows around 130,000 clones, with 83% occurring only once. The sample consisted of PBMCs or T cells enriched from blood (not recorded which). The source is a man younger than 45 who had recovered from COVID-19.

The chain combines TRBV3-1 (or the pseudogene TRBV3-2) with TRBJ1-2; D perhaps matches TRBD1 (6 bases). Germline V gene lookup returns CDR1 LGHDT and CDR2 YNNKEL (reference sequence). The CDR3 length is 16 residues. The V and J ends lost 0 bases and 6 bases respectively, with 17 bases between them. For the CDR3, the DNA is TGTGCCAGCAGCCAAGATTTCAGGGCAGGGGATGATGGCTACACCTTC. Its protein product is CASSQDFRAGDDGYTF.

This clone was seen a handful of times. The V gene is TRBV19, the J gene TRBJ2-7; 7 nucleotides agree with TRBD1. CDR1 is LNHDA, CDR2 SQIVND, per germline (reference sequence). This CDR3 region has 15 residues. J gave up 3 bases and V 3 bases, and 8 bases lay outside the gene matches. CDR3 in DNA: TGTGCCAGTAGTATTTCAGGGACAGACCTCTACGAGCAGTACTTC. Translation: CASSISGTDLYEQYF.

The chain employs TRBV24-1 and TRBJ2-3; 11 nucleotides align to TRBD1. Trimming cost V 2 bases and J 5 bases; bases outside gene matches: 11. Per germline, CDR1 KGHDR and CDR2 SFDVKD. The CDR3 is made up of 18 amino acids. This CDR3 is CATSDSQRTGGAGDTQYF. The CDR3 coding sequence is TGTGCCACCAGTGATTCGCAGCGGACAGGGGGCGCGGGAGATACGCAGTATTTT.

This clone showed up just once. The J gene is TRBJ1-2, the V gene TRBV7-9; a weak D match, TRBD1 (5 bases). The CDR3 runs to 13 residues. With 1 base removed from V and 7 bases from J, the gap between germline ends came to 10 bases. Germline values: CDR1 SEHNR, CDR2 FQNEAQ (reference sequence). As DNA, the CDR3 is TGTGCCAGCAGCTTAGGGGGCGCCGGTGGCTACACCTTC. Translating it yields CASSLGGAGGYTF.

The V call is TRBV19, the J call TRBJ1-3, with no clear D. Germline CDR1 reads LNHDA; CDR2 reads SQIVND (reference sequence). The CDR3 is made up of 14 amino acids. Trimming left V 6 bases short and J 4 bases short, with 13 bases between. CDR3 residues: CASRSRTGGNTIYF. CDR3 coding DNA: TGTGCCAGTAGATCGAGGACTGGAGGAAACACCATATATTTT.

This clone was detected only once. The junction does not match germline at one end; this may be a read error. The V gene is TRBV5-3, the J gene TRBJ1-5, with D unresolved. TRBV5-3 is annotated as an ORF whose role is uncertain. The CDR3 extends over 15 amino acids. The chain's CDR3 is CVRSLAGKRNQPQHF. CDR3 sequence (DNA): TGTGTCAGAAGCTTGGCGGGGAAGAGGAATCAGCCCCAGCATTTT.

This clone was detected only once. This chain connects TRBV5-4 to TRBJ2-7, with 7 bases matching TRBD2. The ends lost 4 bases at V and 0 bases at J; junction bases unmatched: 7. The length of the CDR3 is 15 residues. CDR1 and CDR2 (germline): SGHNT, YYREEE (reference sequence). CDR3 nucleotides: TGTGCCAGCAGCGGCGGGGCGGGAGCCTCCTACGAGCAGTACTTC. Translated: CASSGGAGASYEQYF.

This chain connects TRBV19 to TRBJ1-5; unclear D gene. The germline CDR1 and CDR2 sequences are LNHDA and SQIVND (reference sequence). The V gene lost 0 bases and the J gene lost 3 bases, with 9 bases spanning the gap. The CDR3 has 15 residues. CDR3 loop: CASSIEAGLNQPQHF. DNA of the CDR3: TGTGCCAGTAGTATAGAGGCAGGCCTCAATCAGCCCCAGCATTTT.

Concerning this clone: Different DNA sequences within this sample yield the same CDR3. The chain is built from TRBV6-5 and TRBJ1-5; tentative D call: TRBD1 (6 bases). This CDR3 spans 14 amino acids. In germline, CDR1 is MNHEY, CDR2 SVGAGI. Trimming took off 6 bases at V and 0 bases at J, with 9 bases between the two ends. The CDR3 DNA reads as TGTGCCAGCAGGGACAGCTATAGCAATCAGCCCCAGCATTTT. Translated, it gives CASRDSYSNQPQHF.

V gene TRBV30 combines with J gene TRBJ2-7; 10 bases are shared with TRBD1. The germline gives CDR1 GTSNPN, CDR2 SVGIG (reference sequence). The CDR3 is 14 residues long. The V and J ends lost 6 bases and 3 bases, in that order; junction bases with no gene match: 8. DNA of the CDR3: TGTGCCTGTGACTCCGGGACAGGGGACTACGAGCAGTACTTC. This encodes CACDSGTGDYEQYF.

The chain combines TRBV4-1 with TRBJ2-7, with 9 positions matching TRBD2. The V gene's germline CDR1 is MGHRA and CDR2 YSYEKL. Trimming took 7 bases from V and 1 from J; bases not matched to a gene: 11. The CDR3 loop spans 16 amino acids. CDR3 protein: CASTTTSTSGSYEQYF. Here the CDR3 DNA reads TGCGCCAGCACCACAACGTCGACTAGCGGTTCCTACGAGCAGTACTTC.